Below, 3 T cell receptor beta chains from the same sample are listed, as sequenced in a study of T cells in localized non-small cell lung cancer. The table came from immunoSEQ multiplex PCR; TCRdb's copy has only in-frame clones and leaves some out. Seen here are about 1,900 clones, roughly 30% observed once, and the top ten hold approximately 17%. The sequenced sample was lung tumor tissue, obtained before any cancer treatment. These receptors were taken from a male donor at least 60 years old with stage III lung adenocarcinoma.

This clone came up a few times. The chain is built from TRBV28 and TRBJ2-4; no definite D call. Germline lookup yields CDR1 MDHEN and CDR2 SYDVKM. Trimming stripped 4 bases from V and 0 bases from J, with 7 bases between. This CDR3 is 14 amino acids long. The CDR3 loop reads CASSYRVAKNIQYF. The CDR3 DNA sequence: TGTGCCAGCAGTTACAGAGTAGCCAAAAACATTCAGTACTTC.

This clone was seen a single time. The chain recombines TRBV9 with TRBJ2-2; 7 nucleotides align to TRBD1. The CDR3 is 18 amino acids. V dropped 0 bases and J dropped 2; count of bases not matched to a gene: 10. In germline, CDR1 is SGDLS, CDR2 YYNGEE. In DNA, the CDR3 is TGTGCCAGCAGCGTAGACCCCGGACAGGAAATTAACACCGGGGAGCTGTTTTTT. Translating gives CASSVDPGQEINTGELFF.

The chain's CDR3 is CASSPQGGVRDTQYF. The CDR3, as DNA: TGTGCCAGCAGCCCCCAGGGGGGGGTCAGGGATACGCAGTATTTT. This chain joins TRBV9 and TRBJ2-3; either TRBD1 or TRBD2 may supply D (7 bases each). CDR3 size: 15 residues. Germline V gives CDR1 SGDLS, CDR2 YYNGEE. V lost 4 bases and J lost 6, with 18 bases in between.